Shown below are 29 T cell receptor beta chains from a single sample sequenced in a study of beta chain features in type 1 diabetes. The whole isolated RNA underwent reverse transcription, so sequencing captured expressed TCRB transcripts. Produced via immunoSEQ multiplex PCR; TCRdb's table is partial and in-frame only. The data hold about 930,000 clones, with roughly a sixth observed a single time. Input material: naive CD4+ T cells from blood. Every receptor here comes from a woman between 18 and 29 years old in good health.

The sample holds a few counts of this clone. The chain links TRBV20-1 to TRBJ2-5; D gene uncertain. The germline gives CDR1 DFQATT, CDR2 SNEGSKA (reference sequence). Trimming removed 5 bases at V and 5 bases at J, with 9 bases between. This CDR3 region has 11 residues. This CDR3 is CSAVSRETQYF. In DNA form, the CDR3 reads TGCAGTGCTGTTTCTAGGGAGACCCAGTACTTC.

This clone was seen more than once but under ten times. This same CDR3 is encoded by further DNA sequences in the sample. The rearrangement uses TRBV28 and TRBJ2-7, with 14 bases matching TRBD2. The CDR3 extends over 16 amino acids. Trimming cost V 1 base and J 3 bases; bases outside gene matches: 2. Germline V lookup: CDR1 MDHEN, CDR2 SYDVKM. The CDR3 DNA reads TGTGCCAGCAGTTTATCTGGGACTAGCGGGAGCTACGAGCAGTACTTC. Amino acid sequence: CASSLSGTSGSYEQYF.

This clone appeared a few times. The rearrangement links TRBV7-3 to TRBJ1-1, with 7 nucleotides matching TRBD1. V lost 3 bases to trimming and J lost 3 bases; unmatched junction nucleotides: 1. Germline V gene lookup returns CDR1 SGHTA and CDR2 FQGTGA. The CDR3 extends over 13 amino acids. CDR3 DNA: TGTGCCAGCAGCTTTCAGGGGGACACTGAAGCTTTCTTT. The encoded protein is CASSFQGDTEAFF.

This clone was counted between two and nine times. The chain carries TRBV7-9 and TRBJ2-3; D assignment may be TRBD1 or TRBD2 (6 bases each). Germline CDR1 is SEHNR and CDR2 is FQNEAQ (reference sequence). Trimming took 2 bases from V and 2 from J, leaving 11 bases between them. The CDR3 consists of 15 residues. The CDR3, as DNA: TGTGCCAGCAGCTTAACAGGGACTCACACAGATACGCAGTATTTT. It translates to CASSLTGTHTDTQYF.

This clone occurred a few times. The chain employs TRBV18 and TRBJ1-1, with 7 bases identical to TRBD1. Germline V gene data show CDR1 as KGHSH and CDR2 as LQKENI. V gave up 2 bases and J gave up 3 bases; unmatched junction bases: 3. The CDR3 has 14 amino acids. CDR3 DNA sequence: TGTGCCAGCTCACCATGGCAGGGGGACACTGAAGCTTTCTTT. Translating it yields CASSPWQGDTEAFF.

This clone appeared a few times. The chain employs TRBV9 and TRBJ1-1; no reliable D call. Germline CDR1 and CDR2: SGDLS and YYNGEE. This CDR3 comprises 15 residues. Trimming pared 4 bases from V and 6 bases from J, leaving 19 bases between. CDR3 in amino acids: CASSPREVLRPEAFF. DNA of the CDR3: TGTGCCAGCAGCCCGCGGGAGGTCTTGCGTCCTGAAGCTTTCTTT.

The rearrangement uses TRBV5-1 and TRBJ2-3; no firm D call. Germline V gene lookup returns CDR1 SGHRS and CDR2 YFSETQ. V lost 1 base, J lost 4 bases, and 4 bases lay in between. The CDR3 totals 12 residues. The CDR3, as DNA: TGCGCCAGCAGCTTGCCGGCAGATACGCAGTATTTT. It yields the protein CASSLPADTQYF.

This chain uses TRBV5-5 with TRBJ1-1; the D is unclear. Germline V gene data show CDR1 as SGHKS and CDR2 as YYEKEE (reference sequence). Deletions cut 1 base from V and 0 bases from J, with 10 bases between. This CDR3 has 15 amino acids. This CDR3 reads CASSLIGQVNTEAFF. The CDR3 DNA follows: TGTGCCAGCAGCTTGATTGGGCAGGTGAACACTGAAGCTTTCTTT.

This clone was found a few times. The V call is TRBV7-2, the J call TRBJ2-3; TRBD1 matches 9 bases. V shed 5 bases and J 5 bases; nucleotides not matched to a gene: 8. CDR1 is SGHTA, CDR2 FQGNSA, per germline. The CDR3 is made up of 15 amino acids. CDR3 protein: CASSRMGQGLDTQYF. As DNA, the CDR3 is TGTGCCAGCAGCCGAATGGGACAGGGATTAGATACGCAGTATTTT.

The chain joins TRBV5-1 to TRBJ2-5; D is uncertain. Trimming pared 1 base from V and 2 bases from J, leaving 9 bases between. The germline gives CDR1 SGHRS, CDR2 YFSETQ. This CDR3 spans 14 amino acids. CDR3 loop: CASSLIPWQETQYF. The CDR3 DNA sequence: TGCGCCAGCAGCTTGATCCCTTGGCAAGAGACCCAGTACTTC.

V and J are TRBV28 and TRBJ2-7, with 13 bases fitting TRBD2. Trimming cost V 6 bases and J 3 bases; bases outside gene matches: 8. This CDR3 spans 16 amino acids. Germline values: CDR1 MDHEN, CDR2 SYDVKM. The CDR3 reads CASRRGGLAGFYEQYF. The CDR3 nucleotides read TGTGCCAGCAGGCGGGGGGGACTAGCGGGATTCTACGAGCAGTACTTC.

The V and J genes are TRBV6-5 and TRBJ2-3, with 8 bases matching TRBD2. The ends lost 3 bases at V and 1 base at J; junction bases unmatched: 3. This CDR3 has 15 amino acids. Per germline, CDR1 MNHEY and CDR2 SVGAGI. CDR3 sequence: CASSYGTRGTDTQYF. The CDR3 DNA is TGTGCCAGCAGTTATGGGACTAGGGGCACAGATACGCAGTATTTT.

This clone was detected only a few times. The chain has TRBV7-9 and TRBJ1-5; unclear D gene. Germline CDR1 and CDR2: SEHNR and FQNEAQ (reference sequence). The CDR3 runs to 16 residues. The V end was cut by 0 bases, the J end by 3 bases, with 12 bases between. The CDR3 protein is CASSLAFQGSNQPQHF. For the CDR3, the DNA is TGTGCCAGCAGCTTAGCGTTTCAAGGGTCCAATCAGCCCCAGCATTTT.

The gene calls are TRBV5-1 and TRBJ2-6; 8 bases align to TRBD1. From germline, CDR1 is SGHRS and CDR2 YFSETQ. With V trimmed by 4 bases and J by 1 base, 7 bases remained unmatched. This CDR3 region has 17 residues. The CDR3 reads CASSVDRALSGANVLTF. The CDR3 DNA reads TGCGCCAGCAGCGTGGACAGGGCCTTATCTGGGGCCAACGTCCTGACTTTC.

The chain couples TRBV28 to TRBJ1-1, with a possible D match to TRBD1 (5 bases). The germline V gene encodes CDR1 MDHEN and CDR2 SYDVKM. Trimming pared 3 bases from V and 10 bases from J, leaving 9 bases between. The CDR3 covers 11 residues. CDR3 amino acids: CASSLQGRAFF. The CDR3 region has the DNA TGTGCCAGCAGTTTGCAGGGTCGAGCTTTCTTT.

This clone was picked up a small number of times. The CDR3 sequence: CAISDSGGNQPQHF. DNA of the CDR3: TGTGCCATCAGTGATTCAGGGGGCAATCAGCCCCAGCATTTT. This chain links TRBV10-3 with TRBJ1-5, with D possibly matching TRBD1 (6 bases). Trimming pared 3 bases from V and 2 bases from J, leaving 8 bases between. The V gene's germline CDR1 is ENHRY and CDR2 SYGVKD. The CDR3 is 14 residues long.

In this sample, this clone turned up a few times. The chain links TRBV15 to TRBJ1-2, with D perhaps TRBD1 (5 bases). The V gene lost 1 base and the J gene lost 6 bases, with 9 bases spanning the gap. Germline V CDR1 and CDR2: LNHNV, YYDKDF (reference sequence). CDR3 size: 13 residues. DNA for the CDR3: TGTGCCACCAGCAGAGTCCGGGGGGATGGCTACACCTTC. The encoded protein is CATSRVRGDGYTF.

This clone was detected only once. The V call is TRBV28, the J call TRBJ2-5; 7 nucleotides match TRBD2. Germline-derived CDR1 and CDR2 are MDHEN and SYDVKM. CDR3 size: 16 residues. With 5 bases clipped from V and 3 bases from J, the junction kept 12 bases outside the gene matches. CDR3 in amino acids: CASSPRRSSGKETQYF. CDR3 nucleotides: TGTGCCAGCAGTCCTCGGAGGTCTAGCGGTAAAGAGACCCAGTACTTC. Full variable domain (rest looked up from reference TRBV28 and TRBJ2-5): DVKVTQSSRYLVKRTGEKVFLECVQDMDHENMFWYRQDPGLGLRLIYFSYDVKMKEKGDIPEGYSVSREKKERFSLILESASTNQTSMYLCASSPRRSSGKETQYFGPGTRLLVL.

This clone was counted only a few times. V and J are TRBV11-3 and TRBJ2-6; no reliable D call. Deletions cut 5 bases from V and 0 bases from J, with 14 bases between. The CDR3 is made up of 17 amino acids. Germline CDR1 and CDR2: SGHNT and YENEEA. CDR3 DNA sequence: TGTGCCAGCAGCCCGAAGCCCGGTACCTCTGGGGCCAACGTCCTGACTTTC. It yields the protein CASSPKPGTSGANVLTF.

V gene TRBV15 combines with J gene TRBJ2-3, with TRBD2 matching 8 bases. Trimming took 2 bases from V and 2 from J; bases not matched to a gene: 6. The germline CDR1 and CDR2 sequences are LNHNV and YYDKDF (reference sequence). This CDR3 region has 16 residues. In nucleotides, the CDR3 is TGTGCCACCAGCAGATATGGACTAGCCACCACAGATACGCAGTATTTT. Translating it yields CATSRYGLATTDTQYF.

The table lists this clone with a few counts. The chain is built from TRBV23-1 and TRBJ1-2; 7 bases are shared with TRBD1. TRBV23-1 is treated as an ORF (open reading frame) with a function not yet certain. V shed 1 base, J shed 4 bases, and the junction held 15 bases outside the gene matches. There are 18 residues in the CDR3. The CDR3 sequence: CASSQFLPTGVAFYGYTF. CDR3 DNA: TGCGCCAGCAGTCAATTCTTGCCCACAGGGGTCGCCTTCTATGGCTACACCTTC.

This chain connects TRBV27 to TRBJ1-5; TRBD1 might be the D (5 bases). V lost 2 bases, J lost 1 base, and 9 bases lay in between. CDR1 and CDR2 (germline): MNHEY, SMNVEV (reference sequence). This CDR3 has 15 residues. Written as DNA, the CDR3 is TGTGCCAGCAGTTTAAGGAAGGGGAGCAATCAGCCCCAGCATTTT. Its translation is CASSLRKGSNQPQHF.

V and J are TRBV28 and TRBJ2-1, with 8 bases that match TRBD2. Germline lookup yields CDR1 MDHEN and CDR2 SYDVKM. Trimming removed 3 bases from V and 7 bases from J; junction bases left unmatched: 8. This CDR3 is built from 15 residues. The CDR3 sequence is CASSFLAGGLNEQFF. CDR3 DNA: TGTGCCAGCAGTTTCTTGGCGGGAGGTCTGAATGAGCAGTTCTTC.

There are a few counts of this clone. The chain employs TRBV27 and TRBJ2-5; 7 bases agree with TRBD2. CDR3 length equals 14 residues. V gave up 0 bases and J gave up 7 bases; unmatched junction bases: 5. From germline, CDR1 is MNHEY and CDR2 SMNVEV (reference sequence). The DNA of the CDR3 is TGTGCCAGCAGTTTATCGGGGCGCGGGGGGACCCAGTACTTC. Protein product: CASSLSGRGGTQYF.

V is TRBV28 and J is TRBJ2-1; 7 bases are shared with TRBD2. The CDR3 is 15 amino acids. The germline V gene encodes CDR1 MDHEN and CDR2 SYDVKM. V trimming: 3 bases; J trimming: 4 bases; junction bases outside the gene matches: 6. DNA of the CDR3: TGTGCCAGCAGTTTCCCCGCTAGCGGTTACAATGAGCAGTTCTTC. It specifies CASSFPASGYNEQFF.

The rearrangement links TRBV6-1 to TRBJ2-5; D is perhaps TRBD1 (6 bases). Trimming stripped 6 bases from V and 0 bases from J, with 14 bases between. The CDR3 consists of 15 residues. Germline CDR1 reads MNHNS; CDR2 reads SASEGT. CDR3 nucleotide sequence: TGTGCCAGCAGCCACAGGGCACGGTACCAAGAGACCCAGTACTTC. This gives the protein CASSHRARYQETQYF.

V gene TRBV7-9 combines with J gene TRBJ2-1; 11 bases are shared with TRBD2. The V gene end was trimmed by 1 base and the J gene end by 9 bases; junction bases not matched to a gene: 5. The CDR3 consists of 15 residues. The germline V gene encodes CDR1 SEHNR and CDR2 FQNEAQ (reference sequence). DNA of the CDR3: TGTGCCAGCAGCTTAGAGGCTAGCGGGAGGAGTGAGCAGTTCTTC. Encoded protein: CASSLEASGRSEQFF.

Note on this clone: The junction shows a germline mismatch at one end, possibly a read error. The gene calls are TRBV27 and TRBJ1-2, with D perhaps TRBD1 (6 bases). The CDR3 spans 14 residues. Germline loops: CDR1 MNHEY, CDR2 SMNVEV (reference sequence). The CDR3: CASSPLIRDKRLYF. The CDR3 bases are TGTGCCAGCAGTCCACTAATCCGGGACAAGCGATTGTACTTC.

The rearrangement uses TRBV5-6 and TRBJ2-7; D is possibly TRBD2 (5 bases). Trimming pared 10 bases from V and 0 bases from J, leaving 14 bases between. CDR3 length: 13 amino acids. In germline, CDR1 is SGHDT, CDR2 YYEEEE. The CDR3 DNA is TGTGCCGTCTCGGACTCTAGCTCCTACGAGCAGTACTTC. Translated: CAVSDSSSYEQYF.